The clone carrying this T cell receptor beta chain was found a few times. V was cut by 3 bases and J by 0 bases, with 8 bases left in between. Germline loops: CDR1 LGHDT, CDR2 YNNKEL (reference sequence). CDR3 length equals 15 residues. Only in-frame clones appear in the TCRdb table, and some are missing; sequencing was by immunoSEQ multiplex PCR. Of about 280,000 clones listed, roughly 80% are singletons. All enrollees were about 18 to 100 years old and from around 25 US areas. Participants' own reports of clinical history determined their cohort assignment. The data belong to a study of blood T cell repertoires in COVID-19.

V gene TRBV3-1 (or the pseudogene TRBV3-2) combines with J gene TRBJ2-2, with D maybe TRBD2 (6 bases). The sequencing input was PBMCs or T cells enriched from blood (not recorded which). The receptor's source is a man aged 40-49 years who had been exposed to COVID-19. This CDR3 reads CASSQRDANTGELFF. The CDR3 DNA reads as TGTGCCAGCAGCCAGCGGGATGCGAACACCGGGGAGCTGTTTTTT.